This T cell receptor beta chain originates from a study of blood T cells in healthy people across ages. Regarding the study as a whole: A roughly linear fall in TCR beta diversity per million T cells was seen with increasing age.

The use of a sample-barcoded 5' primer and a J-beta primer mix characterized a second PCR of roughly 7 to 12 cycles. TCRdb fed the 5' RACE reads into MiXCR, producing one record per CDR3 protein. The sample carries over 750,000 distinct CDR3 sequences, 25% recorded once. There are a few counts of this clonotype. Its antigen is unidentified. The junction shows a germline mismatch at one end, possibly a read error. These data were likewise used in another study, on T cells of mothers and their children. That work adds: Study donors consisted of a few healthy Caucasian mothers and their six children. All RNA that had been extracted was used for cDNA synthesis at roughly 1.6 ug per 15 ul.

Sequencing was carried out using blood. This receptor was taken from a boy between 5 and 17 years old in good health.

CDR3 amino acids: CASSQVGGISDNEQFF. The DNA for the CDR3 is TGTGCCAGCAGTCAAGTCGGAGGAATCTCCGACAATGAGCAGTTCTTC. This chain links TRBV14 with TRBJ2-1; a weak D match, TRBD2 (5 bases). The CDR3 length is 16 residues. The germline CDR1 and CDR2 sequences are SGHDN and FVKESK.